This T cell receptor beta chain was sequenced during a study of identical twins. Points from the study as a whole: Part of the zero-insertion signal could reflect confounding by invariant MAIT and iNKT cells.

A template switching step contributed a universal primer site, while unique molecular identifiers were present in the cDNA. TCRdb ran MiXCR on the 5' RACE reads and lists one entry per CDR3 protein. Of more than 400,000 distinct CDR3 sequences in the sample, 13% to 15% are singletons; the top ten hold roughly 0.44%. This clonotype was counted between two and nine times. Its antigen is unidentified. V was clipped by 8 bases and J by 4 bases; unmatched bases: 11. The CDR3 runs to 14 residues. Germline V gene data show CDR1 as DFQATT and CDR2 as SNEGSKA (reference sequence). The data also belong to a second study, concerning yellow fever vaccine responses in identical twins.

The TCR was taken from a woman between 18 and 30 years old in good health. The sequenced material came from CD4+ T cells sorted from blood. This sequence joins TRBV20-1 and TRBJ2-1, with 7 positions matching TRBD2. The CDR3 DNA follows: TGCAGTCCAAGGACGGGAGGAAGGTACAATGAGCAGTTCTTC. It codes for CSPRTGGRYNEQFF.